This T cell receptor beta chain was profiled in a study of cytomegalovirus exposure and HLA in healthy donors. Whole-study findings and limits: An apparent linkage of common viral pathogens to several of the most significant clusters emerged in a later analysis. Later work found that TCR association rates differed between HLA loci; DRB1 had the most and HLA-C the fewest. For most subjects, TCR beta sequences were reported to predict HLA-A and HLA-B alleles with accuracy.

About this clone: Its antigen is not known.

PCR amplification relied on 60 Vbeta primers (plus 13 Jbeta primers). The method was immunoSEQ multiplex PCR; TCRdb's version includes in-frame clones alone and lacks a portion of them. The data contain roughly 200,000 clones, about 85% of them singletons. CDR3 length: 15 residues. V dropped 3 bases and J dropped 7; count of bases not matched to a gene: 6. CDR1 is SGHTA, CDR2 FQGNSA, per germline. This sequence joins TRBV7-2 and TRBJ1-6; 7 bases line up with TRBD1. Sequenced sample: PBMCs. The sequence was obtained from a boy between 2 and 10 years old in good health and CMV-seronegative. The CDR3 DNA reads TGTGCCAGCAGCTTGACTCGGGACAGAAATTCACCCCTCCACTTT. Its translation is CASSLTRDRNSPLHF.